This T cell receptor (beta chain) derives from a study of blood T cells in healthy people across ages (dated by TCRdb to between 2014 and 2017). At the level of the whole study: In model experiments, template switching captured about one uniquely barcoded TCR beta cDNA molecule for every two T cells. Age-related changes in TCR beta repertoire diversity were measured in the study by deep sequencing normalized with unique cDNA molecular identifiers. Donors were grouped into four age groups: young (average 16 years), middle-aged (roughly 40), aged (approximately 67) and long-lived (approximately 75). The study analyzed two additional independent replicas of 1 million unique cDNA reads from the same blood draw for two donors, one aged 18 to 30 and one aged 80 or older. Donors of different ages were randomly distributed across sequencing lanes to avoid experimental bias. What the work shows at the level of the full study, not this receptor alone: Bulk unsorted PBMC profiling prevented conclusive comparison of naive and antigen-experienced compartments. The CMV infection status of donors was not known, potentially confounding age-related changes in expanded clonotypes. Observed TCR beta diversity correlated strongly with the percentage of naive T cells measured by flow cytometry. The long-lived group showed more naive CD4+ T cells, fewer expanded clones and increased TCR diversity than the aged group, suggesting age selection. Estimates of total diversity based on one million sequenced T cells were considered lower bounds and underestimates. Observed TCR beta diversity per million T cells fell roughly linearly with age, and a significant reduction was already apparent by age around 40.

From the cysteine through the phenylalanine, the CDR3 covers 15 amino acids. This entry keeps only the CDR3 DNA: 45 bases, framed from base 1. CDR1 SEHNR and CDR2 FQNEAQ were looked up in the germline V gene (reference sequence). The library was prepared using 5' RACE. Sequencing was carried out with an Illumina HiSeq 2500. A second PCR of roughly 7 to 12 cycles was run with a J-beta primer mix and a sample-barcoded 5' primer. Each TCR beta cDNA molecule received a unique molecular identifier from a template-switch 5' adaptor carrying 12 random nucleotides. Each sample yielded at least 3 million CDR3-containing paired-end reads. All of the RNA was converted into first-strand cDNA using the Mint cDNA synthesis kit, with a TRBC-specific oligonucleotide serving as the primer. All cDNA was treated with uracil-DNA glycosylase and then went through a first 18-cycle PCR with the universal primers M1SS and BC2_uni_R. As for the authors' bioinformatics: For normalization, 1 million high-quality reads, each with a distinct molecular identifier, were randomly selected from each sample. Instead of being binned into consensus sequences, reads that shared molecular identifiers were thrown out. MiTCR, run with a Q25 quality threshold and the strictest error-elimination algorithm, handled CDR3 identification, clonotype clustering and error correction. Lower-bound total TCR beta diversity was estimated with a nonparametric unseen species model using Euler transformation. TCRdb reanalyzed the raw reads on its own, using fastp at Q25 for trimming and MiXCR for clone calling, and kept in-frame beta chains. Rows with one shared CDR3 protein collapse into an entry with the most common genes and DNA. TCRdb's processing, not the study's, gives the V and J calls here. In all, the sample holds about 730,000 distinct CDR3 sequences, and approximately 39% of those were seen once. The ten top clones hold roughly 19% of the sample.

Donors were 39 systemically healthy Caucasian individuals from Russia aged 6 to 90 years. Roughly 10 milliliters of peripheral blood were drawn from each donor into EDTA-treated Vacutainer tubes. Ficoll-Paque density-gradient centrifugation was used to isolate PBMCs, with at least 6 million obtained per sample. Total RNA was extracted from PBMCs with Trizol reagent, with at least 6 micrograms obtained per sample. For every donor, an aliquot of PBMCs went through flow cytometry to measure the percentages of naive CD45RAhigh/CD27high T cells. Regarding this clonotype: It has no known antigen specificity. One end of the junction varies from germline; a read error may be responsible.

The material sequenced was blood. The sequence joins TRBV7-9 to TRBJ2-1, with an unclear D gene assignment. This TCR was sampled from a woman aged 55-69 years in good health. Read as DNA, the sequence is TGTGCCAGCAGCTTACCGGGCGGTTCCTACAATGAGCGGTTCTTC. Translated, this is CASSLPGGSYNERFF. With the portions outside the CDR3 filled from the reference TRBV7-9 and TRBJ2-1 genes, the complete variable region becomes DTGVSQNPRHKITKRGQNVTFRCDPISEHNRLYWYRQTLGQGPEFLTYFQNEAQLEKSRLLSDRFSAERPKGSFSTLEIQRTEQGDSAMYLCASSLPGGSYNERFFGPGTRLTVL.